This T cell receptor (beta chain) was identified in a study of shared clonotypes between healthy human individuals. Overall study context: Three CD4 naive, three CD4 memory, two CD8 naive and one CD8 memory plate were used per donor. Regarding the study as a whole: Although depth was large, rarefaction showed that sequencing of the sorted subsets was incomplete. About 5% of naive CD4 clonotypes were shared across a few donors.

CDR1 is MDHEN and CDR2 is SYDVKM in the germline V gene. The CDR3 loop spans 19 amino acids. V trimming: 6 bases; J trimming: 0 bases; junction bases outside the gene matches: 14. All donors were healthy HIV-negative adults lacking recent acute infections or vaccinations. As regards this clone: Antigen: not known.

Sequencing was performed with immunoSEQ multiplex PCR; in TCRdb, only in-frame clones are kept and a portion is missing. The sample has 2 million to 3 million clones, roughly 93% seen once; the top ten hold roughly 0.36%. This receptor was identified in a man between 18 and 35 years old in good health. Some clones in this sample may be carry-over from other donors' samples. Sequencing was carried out using naive CD4+ T cells from PBMCs. Subset denoted: CD45RA+ positively selected. The V gene is TRBV28, the J gene TRBJ2-4; 10 nucleotides match TRBD2. CDR3 nucleotides: TGTGCCAGCAGCCCTTTCTTCACTAGCGGGGCGCTAGCCAAAAACATTCAGTACTTC. Its translation is CASSPFFTSGALAKNIQYF.